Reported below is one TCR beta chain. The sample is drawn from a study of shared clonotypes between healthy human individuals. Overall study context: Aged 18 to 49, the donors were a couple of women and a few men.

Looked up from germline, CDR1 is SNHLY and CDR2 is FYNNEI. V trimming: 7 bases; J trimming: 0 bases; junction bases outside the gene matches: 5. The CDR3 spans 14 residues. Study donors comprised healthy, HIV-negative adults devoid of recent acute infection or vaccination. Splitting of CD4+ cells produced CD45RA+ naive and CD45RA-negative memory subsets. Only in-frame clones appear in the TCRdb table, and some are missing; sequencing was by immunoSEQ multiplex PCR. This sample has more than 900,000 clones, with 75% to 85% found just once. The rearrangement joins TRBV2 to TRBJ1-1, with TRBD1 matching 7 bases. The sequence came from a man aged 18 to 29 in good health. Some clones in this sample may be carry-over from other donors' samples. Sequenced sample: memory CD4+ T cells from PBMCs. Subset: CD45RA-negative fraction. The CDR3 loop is CASKYRGMNTEAFF. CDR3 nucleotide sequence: TGTGCCAGCAAATACAGGGGTATGAACACTGAAGCTTTCTTT.